The present T cell receptor beta chain was sequenced within a study of blood T cell repertoires in COVID-19. The assay was immunoSEQ multiplex PCR, and TCRdb's table has in-frame clones only and misses some. The repertoire holds fewer than 35,000 clones, roughly 85% seen once, with over 7.5% in the top ten. The sample consisted of peripheral blood. The source is a man at least 80 years old with active COVID-19.

CDR3 DNA: TGTGCCAGCTCACCAGAGGGAGGGGACACTGAAGCTTTCTTT. Translated: CASSPEGGDTEAFF. The chain employs TRBV18 and TRBJ1-1, with a tentative D call TRBD1 (5 bases). V shed 2 bases and J shed 3 bases, with 10 bases lying between them. The germline V gene encodes CDR1 KGHSH and CDR2 LQKENI. This CDR3 is 14 amino acids long.